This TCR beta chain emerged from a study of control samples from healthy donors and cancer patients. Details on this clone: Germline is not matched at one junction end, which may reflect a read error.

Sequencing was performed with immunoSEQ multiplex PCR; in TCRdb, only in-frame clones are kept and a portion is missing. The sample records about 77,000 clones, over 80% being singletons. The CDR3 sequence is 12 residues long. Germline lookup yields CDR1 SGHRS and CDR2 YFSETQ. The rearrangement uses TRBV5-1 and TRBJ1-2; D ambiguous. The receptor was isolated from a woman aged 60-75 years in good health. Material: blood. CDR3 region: CASSLEGYGYTF. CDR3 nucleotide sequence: TGCGCCAGCAGTTTGGAAGGCTATGGCTACACCTTC.